This T cell receptor beta chain stems from a study of blood T cell repertoires in COVID-19. The assay was immunoSEQ multiplex PCR, and TCRdb's table has in-frame clones only and misses some. The repertoire holds about 260,000 clones, with about nine tenths as singletons. Germline CDR1 LNHDA, CDR2 SQIVND (reference sequence). V was pared by 5 bases and J by 9 bases, with 9 bases of the junction left unmatched. The CDR3 spans 13 residues. The V gene is TRBV19, the J gene TRBJ2-7; 8 bases are a match to TRBD1. The TCR comes from a woman aged 35 to 49 who had recovered from COVID-19. The specimen sequenced was peripheral blood. This chain's CDR3 is CASSPGQVKGQYF. DNA of the CDR3: TGTGCCAGTAGTCCGGGACAGGTAAAGGGGCAGTACTTC.